A selection of T cell receptor beta chains follows, all from one sample in a study of T cell responses to AZD1222 COVID-19 vaccine. Assay: immunoSEQ multiplex PCR; the TCRdb copy retains only in-frame clones and omits some. The repertoire includes 110,000 to 150,000 clones, 70% to 90% of them detected once, and over 3% sits in the top ten. The sequenced sample was peripheral blood, obtained 28 days after the second AZD1222 dose. The receptors were gathered from an adult who received the AZD1222 COVID-19 vaccine. Each CDR3 is given with its conserved first and last residue. The order of the fields is V gene, clone size, D gene, J gene, CDR3 DNA, CDR3 protein. The D gene is left open where the match is weak. Only some rows state a clone size, as once, few, many or a class for expanded clones.

V gene: TRBV27; clone size: once; D gene: -; J gene: TRBJ1-6; CDR3 DNA: TGTGCCAGCAGTTTAATCGGGGGGAATTCACCCCTCCACTTT; CDR3 protein: CASSLIGGNSPLHF
V gene: TRBV5-1; clone size: few; D gene: -; J gene: TRBJ2-5; CDR3 DNA: TGCGCCAGCAGCTTGGGTCAGGGATTGGAGACCCAGTACTTC; CDR3 protein: CASSLGQGLETQYF
V gene: TRBV6-2/TRBV6-3; clone size: once; D gene: TRBD2; J gene: TRBJ2-7; CDR3 DNA: TGTGCCAGCAGTTACTCCAGCGGGACCTACGAGCAGTACTTC; CDR3 protein: CASSYSSGTYEQYF
V gene: TRBV7-2; clone size: -; D gene: -; J gene: TRBJ1-2; CDR3 DNA: TGTGCCAGCAGACCCCGGGACCGAACATATGGCTACACCTTC; CDR3 protein: CASRPRDRTYGYTF
V gene: TRBV9; clone size: -; D gene: -; J gene: TRBJ2-7; CDR3 DNA: TGTGCCAGCAGCGCCCAGACTCCGTCCTACGAGCAGTACTTC; CDR3 protein: CASSAQTPSYEQYF
V gene: TRBV5-1; clone size: once; D gene: -; J gene: TRBJ2-5; CDR3 DNA: TGCGCCAGCAGCCTTTCTGATGGGGTCGGGGTTGAGACCCAGTACTTC; CDR3 protein: CASSLSDGVGVETQYF
V gene: TRBV9; clone size: -; D gene: -; J gene: TRBJ2-6; CDR3 DNA: TGTGCCAGCAGTCGTGGATCCTCCTCTGGGGCCAACGTCCTGACTTTC; CDR3 protein: CASSRGSSSGANVLTF
V gene: TRBV7-6; clone size: few; D gene: -; J gene: TRBJ1-5; CDR3 DNA: TGTGCCAGCAGCAGACAGGACGATCAGCCCCAGCATTTT; CDR3 protein: CASSRQDDQPQHF
V gene: TRBV19; clone size: -; D gene: -; J gene: TRBJ1-1; CDR3 DNA: TGTGCCAGTAGTACCTCACAGGTTCTGAACACTGAAGCTTTCTTT; CDR3 protein: CASSTSQVLNTEAFF
V gene: TRBV12-3/TRBV12-4; clone size: -; D gene: TRBD1; J gene: TRBJ2-7; CDR3 DNA: TGTGCCAGCAGAACCGGGACAGCCCTGCAATACTTC; CDR3 protein: CASRTGTALQYF
V gene: TRBV12-3/TRBV12-4; clone size: -; D gene: -; J gene: TRBJ1-5; CDR3 DNA: TGTGCCAGCAGCCCAGGGGATTGGCAGCCCCAGCATTTT; CDR3 protein: CASSPGDWQPQHF